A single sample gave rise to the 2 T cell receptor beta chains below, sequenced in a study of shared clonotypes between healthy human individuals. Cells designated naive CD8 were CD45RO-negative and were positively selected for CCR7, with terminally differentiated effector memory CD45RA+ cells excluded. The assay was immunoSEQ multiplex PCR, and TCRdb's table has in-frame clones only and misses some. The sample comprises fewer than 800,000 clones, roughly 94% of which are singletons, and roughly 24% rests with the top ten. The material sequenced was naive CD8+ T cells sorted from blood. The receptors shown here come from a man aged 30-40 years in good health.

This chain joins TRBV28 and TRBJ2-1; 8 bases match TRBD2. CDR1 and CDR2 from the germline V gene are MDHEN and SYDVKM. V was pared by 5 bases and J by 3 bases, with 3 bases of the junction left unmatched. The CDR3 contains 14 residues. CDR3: CASSAGTSYNEQFF. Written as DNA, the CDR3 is TGTGCCAGCAGTGCCGGGACTAGCTACAATGAGCAGTTCTTC. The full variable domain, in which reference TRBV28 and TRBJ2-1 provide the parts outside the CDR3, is DVKVTQSSRYLVKRTGEKVFLECVQDMDHENMFWYRQDPGLGLRLIYFSYDVKMKEKGDIPEGYSVSREKKERFSLILESASTNQTSMYLCASSAGTSYNEQFFGPGTRLTVL.

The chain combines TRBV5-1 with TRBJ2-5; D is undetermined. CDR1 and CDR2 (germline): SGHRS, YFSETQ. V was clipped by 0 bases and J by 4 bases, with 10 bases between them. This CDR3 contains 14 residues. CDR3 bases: TGCGCCAGCAGCTTGGCTATCAGCCGAGAGACCCAGTACTTC. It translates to CASSLAISRETQYF.